This T cell receptor beta chain emerged from a study of beta chain features in type 1 diabetes. The study, taken as a whole, reports: Among patients with Type 1 diabetes, TCRB CDR3s were moderately but significantly shorter in every one of the four CD4+ subsets. For cells with high TCR expression, cDNA sequencing could yield over-representation.

This clone was picked up a small number of times. Its antigen is unidentified. CDR3 length equals 14 residues. Trimming shortened V by 5 bases and J by 5 bases, and 12 bases separated the two germline ends. Germline CDR1 is MNHNS and CDR2 is SASEGT. The investigators reverse transcribed all of the isolated RNA, so they sequenced expressed TCRB transcripts. Clones were read by immunoSEQ multiplex PCR, and TCRdb kept only the in-frame ones, dropping some. The table records hundreds of thousands of clones, roughly an eighth of them present only once. Source material: naive CD4+ T cells from blood. The clonotype originates from a man aged 18 to 30 with type 1 diabetes. The chain links TRBV6-1 to TRBJ2-2; possibly TRBD1 for D (5 bases). The CDR3 DNA reads as TGTGCCAGCAGTCCCCAGGGCGGTACCGGGGAGCTGTTTTTT. Translation: CASSPQGGTGELFF.